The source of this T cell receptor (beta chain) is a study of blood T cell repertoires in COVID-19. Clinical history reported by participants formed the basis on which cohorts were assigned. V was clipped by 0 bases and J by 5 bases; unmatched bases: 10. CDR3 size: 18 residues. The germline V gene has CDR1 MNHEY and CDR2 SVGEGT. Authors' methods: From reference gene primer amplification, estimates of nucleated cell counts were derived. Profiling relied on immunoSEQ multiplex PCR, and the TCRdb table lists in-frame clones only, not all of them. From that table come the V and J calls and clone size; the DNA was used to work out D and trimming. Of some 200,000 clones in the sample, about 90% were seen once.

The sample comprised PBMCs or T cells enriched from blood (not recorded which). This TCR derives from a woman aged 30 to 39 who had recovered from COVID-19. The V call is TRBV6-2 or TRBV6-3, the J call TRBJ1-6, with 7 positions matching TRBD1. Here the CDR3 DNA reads TGTGCCAGCAGTTACTCGCAGATACAGGGGACAAATAATTCACCCCTCCACTTT. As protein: CASSYSQIQGTNNSPLHF.